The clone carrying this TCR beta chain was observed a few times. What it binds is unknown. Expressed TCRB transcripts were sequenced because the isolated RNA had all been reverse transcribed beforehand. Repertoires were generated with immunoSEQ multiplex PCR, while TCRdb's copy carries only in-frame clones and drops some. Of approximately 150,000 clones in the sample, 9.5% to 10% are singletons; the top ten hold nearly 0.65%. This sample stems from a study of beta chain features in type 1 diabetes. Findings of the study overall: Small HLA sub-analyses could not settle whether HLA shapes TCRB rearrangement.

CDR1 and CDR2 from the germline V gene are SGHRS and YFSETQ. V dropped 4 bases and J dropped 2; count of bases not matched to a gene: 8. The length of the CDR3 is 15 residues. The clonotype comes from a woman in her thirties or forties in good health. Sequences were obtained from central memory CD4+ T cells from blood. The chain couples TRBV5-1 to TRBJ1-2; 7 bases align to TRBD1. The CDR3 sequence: CASSTSGGPNYGYTF. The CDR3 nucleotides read TGCGCCAGCAGCACGTCAGGGGGTCCGAACTATGGCTACACCTTC.